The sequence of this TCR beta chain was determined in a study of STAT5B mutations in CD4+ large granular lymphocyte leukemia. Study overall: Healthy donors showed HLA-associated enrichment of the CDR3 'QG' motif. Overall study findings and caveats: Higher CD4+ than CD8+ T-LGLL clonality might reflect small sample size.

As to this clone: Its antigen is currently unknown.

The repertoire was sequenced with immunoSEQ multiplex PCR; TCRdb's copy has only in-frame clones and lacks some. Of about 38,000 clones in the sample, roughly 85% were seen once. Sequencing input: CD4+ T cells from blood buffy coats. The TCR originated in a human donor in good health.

DNA for the CDR3: TGTGCCAGCTCCCTCCGGGGGCAAGAGACCCAGTACTTC. Translation gives CASSLRGQETQYF. The V and J genes are TRBV18 and TRBJ2-5; possibly TRBD2 for D (6 bases). Trimming shortened V by 6 bases and J by 2 bases, and 10 bases separated the two germline ends. In germline, CDR1 is KGHSH, CDR2 LQKENI. This CDR3 is built from 13 residues.